The 3 T cell receptor beta chains given below trace back to one sample, sequenced in a study of radiotherapy plus CTLA-4 blockade in lung cancer. Sequencing used immunoSEQ multiplex PCR; TCRdb keeps in-frame clones, though not all of them. This table holds 90,000 to 100,000 clones, 80% to 85% found once. This sample comprised peripheral blood, obtained from a patient treated with radiotherapy plus ipilimumab. The receptors stem from a human donor with non-small cell lung cancer that progressed on radiotherapy plus ipilimumab.

The chain has TRBV9 and TRBJ2-1; either TRBD1 or TRBD2 may fit D (5 bases each). Trimming removed 3 bases from V and 15 bases from J, with 16 bases in between. In germline, CDR1 is SGDLS, CDR2 YYNGEE. CDR3 length: 12 amino acids. CDR3 sequence: CASSAGGGSRFF. In DNA form, the CDR3 reads TGTGCCAGCAGCGCAGGTGGGGGATCTCGGTTCTTC.

The chain is built from TRBV5-1 and TRBJ2-7; 8 bases line up with TRBD1. The germline V gene encodes CDR1 SGHRS and CDR2 YFSETQ. V dropped 0 bases and J dropped 7; count of bases not matched to a gene: 9. The length of the CDR3 is 15 residues. The CDR3, as DNA: TGCGCCAGCAGCTTGGAAGGGCAGGGGGCCGGGGAGCAGTACTTC. Translating it yields CASSLEGQGAGEQYF.

J is TRBJ2-5 and V is TRBV5-4; a weak D match, TRBD1 (5 bases). The end of the DNA is better explained by TRBJ2-7, so the J call may be wrong. The CDR3 is made up of 14 amino acids. From germline, CDR1 is SGHNT and CDR2 YYREEE (reference sequence). The CDR3 DNA reads as TGTGCCAGCAGCTTGGTAGGGGAAGACCACGAGCAGTACTTC. It specifies CASSLVGEDHEQYF.